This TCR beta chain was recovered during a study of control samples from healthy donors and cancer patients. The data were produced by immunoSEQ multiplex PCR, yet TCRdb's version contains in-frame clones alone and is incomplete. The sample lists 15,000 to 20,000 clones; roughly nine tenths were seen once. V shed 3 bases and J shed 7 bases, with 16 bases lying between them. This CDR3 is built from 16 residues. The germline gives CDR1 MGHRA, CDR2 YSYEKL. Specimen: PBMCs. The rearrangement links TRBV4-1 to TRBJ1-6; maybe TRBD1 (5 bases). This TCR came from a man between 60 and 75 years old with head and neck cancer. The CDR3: CASSQGFGARNSPLHF. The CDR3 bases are TGCGCCAGCAGCCAGGGCTTTGGGGCTCGAAATTCACCCCTCCACTTT.